The rows below give T cell receptor beta chains drawn from one sample of a study of blood T cells in healthy people across ages. TCRdb ran MiXCR on the 5' RACE reads and lists one entry per CDR3 protein. This sample has around 2 million distinct CDR3 sequences; approximately 39% occur once, and the top ten carry roughly 23%. What was sequenced was blood. All receptors come from a human donor in good health. Each CDR3 is given with its conserved first and last residue. The order of the fields is clone size, J gene, V gene, D gene, CDR3 protein, CDR3 DNA. D genes are given only for firm matches. Clone size is shown for a subset of rows, as once, few, many or a class of expanded clone.

-,TRBJ2-6,TRBV12-3/TRBV12-4,-,CASSPPGRYYSGADVLTF,TGTGCCAGCAGTCCCCCTGGCAGATACTACTCTGGGGCCGACGTCCTGACTTTC
-,TRBJ2-7,TRBV20-1,-,CSARDRISRYEQYF,TGCAGTGCTAGAGATAGGATCTCCCGTTACGAGCAGTACTTC
few,TRBJ2-1,TRBV7-2,TRBD2,CASSKGLGLDEQFF,TGTGCCAGCAGCAAGGGACTAGGATTAGATGAGCAGTTCTTC
few,TRBJ2-1,TRBV9,TRBD2,CASGPTSGGPNEQFF,TGTGCCAGCGGCCCGACTAGCGGGGGACCCAATGAGCAGTTCTTC
-,TRBJ1-5,TRBV12-3/TRBV12-4,TRBD1,CASSLVAGTGSNQPQHF,TGTGCCAGCAGTTTAGTCGCCGGGACAGGTAGCAATCAGCCCCAGCATTTT
few,TRBJ2-3,TRBV5-6,TRBD2,CASSLVLAGGITDTQYF,TGTGCCAGCAGCTTGGTACTAGCGGGCGGCATCACAGATACGCAGTATTTT
-,TRBJ2-1,TRBV20-1,TRBD1,CSAPGDRAYNEQFF,TGCAGTGCACCAGGGGACAGGGCCTACAATGAGCAGTTCTTC
-,TRBJ1-2,TRBV7-2,-,CASSLELRERYGYTF,TGTGCCAGCAGCTTAGAACTTCGAGAGCGATATGGCTACACCTTC
-,TRBJ2-1,TRBV6-5,TRBD2,CASSAASGGYNEQFF,TGTGCCAGCAGCGCAGCTAGCGGGGGATACAATGAGCAGTTCTTC
-,TRBJ2-1,TRBV10-3,-,CAIRGSVGVQETQFF,TGTGCCATCCGGGGGTCAGTGGGGGTACAAGAGACCCAGTTCTTC
-,TRBJ1-4,TRBV6-5,-,CASSYFSPLGTNEKLFF,TGTGCCAGCAGTTACTTCTCCCCACTGGGAACTAATGAAAAACTGTTTTTT
-,TRBJ2-7,TRBV7-9,-,CASSLSAGGLDYEQYF,TGTGCCAGCAGCTTAAGTGCTGGCGGCTTAGACTACGAGCAGTACTTC
many,TRBJ2-3,TRBV7-2,-,CASSLDRGTQYF,TGTGCCAGCAGCTTGGATAGGGGGACGCAGTATTTT
few,TRBJ2-7,TRBV6-2/TRBV6-3,-,CASTTLLAKQYF,TGTGCCAGCACCACACTTCTAGCGAAGCAGTACTTC